One sample yielded the 9 T cell receptor beta chains listed below, sequenced in a study of T cell responses to AZD1222 COVID-19 vaccine. Assay: immunoSEQ multiplex PCR; the TCRdb copy retains only in-frame clones and omits some. The sample shows 130,000 to 150,000 clones, 70% to 90% of them seen only once. This specimen was peripheral blood, taken 28 days after the second AZD1222 dose. Receptor source: an adult who received the AZD1222 COVID-19 vaccine.

The chain employs TRBV7-2 and TRBJ2-5; 11 bases fit TRBD2. After removal of 1 base from V and 9 bases from J, the junction contained 19 bases not matched to a gene. Germline values: CDR1 SGHTA, CDR2 FQGNSA. CDR3 size: 19 residues. The CDR3 reads CASSLEASGGPARFGAQYF. The CDR3 region has the DNA TGTGCCAGCAGCTTAGAGGCTAGCGGGGGGCCGGCACGTTTCGGGGCCCAGTACTTC.

The CDR3 spells CATLTGGLNTEAFF. The CDR3 DNA reads as TGTGCCACCCTGACGGGGGGGCTGAACACTGAAGCTTTCTTT. This chain uses TRBV6-5 with TRBJ1-1; TRBD1 might be the D (6 bases). CDR1 is MNHEY and CDR2 is SVGAGI in the germline V gene. The CDR3 spans 14 residues. V was clipped by 10 bases and J by 0 bases, with 15 bases between them.

V and J are TRBV25-1 and TRBJ2-1, with 12 nucleotides matching TRBD2. Trimming took 11 bases from V and 10 from J; bases not matched to a gene: 6. The CDR3 is made up of 12 amino acids. Germline CDR1 reads MGHDK; CDR2 reads SYGVNS. CDR3 nucleotide sequence: TGTGCCGCGACTAGCGGGAGCGGGGAGCAGTTCTTC. Translating it yields CAATSGSGEQFF.

The V call is TRBV18, the J call TRBJ2-2; possibly TRBD1 for D (6 bases). The V end was cut by 3 bases, the J end by 6 bases, with 14 bases between. Germline V gene lookup returns CDR1 KGHSH and CDR2 LQKENI. The length of the CDR3 is 15 residues. The CDR3 here is CASSPAQGSSGELFF. DNA of the CDR3: TGTGCCAGCTCACCGGCCCAGGGGTCGTCCGGGGAGCTGTTTTTT.

The chain uses TRBV9 and TRBJ1-6; D is unresolved. The CDR3 has 13 amino acids. Germline CDR1 and CDR2: SGDLS and YYNGEE. The ends were cut back, 1 base at V and 8 bases at J, with 7 bases in the middle. This chain's CDR3 is CASSVSRDSPLHF. The CDR3 DNA is TGTGCCAGCAGCGTAAGTAGGGATTCACCCCTCCACTTT.

The chain recombines TRBV30 with TRBJ2-1, with 8 positions matching TRBD2. The V and J ends lost 4 bases and 7 bases, in that order; junction bases with no gene match: 9. There are 14 residues in the CDR3. Germline V gene data show CDR1 as GTSNPN and CDR2 as SVGIG (reference sequence). CDR3 protein: CAWKGARGGNEQFF. The CDR3 nucleotides are TGTGCCTGGAAAGGGGCCCGGGGGGGAAATGAGCAGTTCTTC.

This chain joins TRBV5-1 and TRBJ1-6; D perhaps matches TRBD1 (6 bases). Germline CDR1 reads SGHRS; CDR2 reads YFSETQ. The V end was cut by 4 bases, the J end by 9 bases, with 11 bases between. The CDR3 totals 13 residues. The CDR3 reads CASSSTGFSPLHF. The CDR3 DNA reads TGCGCCAGCAGCAGCACAGGGTTTTCACCCCTCCACTTT.

The rearrangement links TRBV30 to TRBJ2-7; TRBD2 matches at 13 bases. CDR1 and CDR2 from the germline V gene are GTSNPN and SVGIG (reference sequence). V shed 5 bases and J 3 bases; nucleotides not matched to a gene: 4. The CDR3 runs 14 residues. The DNA of the CDR3 is TGTGCCTGGGGGACTAGCGGGGTTGTCTACGAGCAGTACTTC. Protein sequence: CAWGTSGVVYEQYF.

This clone was counted once. V and J are TRBV25-1 and TRBJ1-1; 7 positions agree with TRBD1. V shed 7 bases, J shed 1 base, and the junction held 9 bases outside the gene matches. CDR3 length: 15 amino acids. Germline values: CDR1 MGHDK, CDR2 SYGVNS. CDR3 residues: CASTSGGLSNTEAFF. In DNA form, the CDR3 reads TGTGCCAGCACCTCAGGGGGACTATCGAACACTGAAGCTTTCTTT.